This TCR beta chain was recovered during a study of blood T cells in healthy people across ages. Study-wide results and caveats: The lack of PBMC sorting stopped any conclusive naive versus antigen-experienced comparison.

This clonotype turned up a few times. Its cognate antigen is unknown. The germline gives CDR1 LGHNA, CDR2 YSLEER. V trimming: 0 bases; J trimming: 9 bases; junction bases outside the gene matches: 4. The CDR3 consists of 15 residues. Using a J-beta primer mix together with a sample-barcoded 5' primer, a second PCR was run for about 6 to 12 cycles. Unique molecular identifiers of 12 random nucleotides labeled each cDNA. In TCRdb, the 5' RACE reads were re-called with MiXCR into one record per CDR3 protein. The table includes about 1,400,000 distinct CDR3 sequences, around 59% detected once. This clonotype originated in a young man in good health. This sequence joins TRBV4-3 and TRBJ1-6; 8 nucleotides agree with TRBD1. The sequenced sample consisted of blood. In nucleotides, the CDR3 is TGCGCCAGCAGCCAAGACGACAGGGGCCTTTCACCCCTCCACTTT. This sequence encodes CASSQDDRGLSPLHF.